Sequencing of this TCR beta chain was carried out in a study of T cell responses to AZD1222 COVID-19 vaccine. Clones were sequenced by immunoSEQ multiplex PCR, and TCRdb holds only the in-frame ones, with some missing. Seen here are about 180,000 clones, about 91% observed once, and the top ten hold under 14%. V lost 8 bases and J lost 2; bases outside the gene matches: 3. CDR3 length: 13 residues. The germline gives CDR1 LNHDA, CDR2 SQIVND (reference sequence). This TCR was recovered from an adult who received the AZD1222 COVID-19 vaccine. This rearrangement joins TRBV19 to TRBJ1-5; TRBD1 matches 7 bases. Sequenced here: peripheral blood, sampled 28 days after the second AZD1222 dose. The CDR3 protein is CASSTGGNQPQHF. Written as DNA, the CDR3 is TGTGCCAGTTCTACAGGGGGCAATCAGCCCCAGCATTTT.